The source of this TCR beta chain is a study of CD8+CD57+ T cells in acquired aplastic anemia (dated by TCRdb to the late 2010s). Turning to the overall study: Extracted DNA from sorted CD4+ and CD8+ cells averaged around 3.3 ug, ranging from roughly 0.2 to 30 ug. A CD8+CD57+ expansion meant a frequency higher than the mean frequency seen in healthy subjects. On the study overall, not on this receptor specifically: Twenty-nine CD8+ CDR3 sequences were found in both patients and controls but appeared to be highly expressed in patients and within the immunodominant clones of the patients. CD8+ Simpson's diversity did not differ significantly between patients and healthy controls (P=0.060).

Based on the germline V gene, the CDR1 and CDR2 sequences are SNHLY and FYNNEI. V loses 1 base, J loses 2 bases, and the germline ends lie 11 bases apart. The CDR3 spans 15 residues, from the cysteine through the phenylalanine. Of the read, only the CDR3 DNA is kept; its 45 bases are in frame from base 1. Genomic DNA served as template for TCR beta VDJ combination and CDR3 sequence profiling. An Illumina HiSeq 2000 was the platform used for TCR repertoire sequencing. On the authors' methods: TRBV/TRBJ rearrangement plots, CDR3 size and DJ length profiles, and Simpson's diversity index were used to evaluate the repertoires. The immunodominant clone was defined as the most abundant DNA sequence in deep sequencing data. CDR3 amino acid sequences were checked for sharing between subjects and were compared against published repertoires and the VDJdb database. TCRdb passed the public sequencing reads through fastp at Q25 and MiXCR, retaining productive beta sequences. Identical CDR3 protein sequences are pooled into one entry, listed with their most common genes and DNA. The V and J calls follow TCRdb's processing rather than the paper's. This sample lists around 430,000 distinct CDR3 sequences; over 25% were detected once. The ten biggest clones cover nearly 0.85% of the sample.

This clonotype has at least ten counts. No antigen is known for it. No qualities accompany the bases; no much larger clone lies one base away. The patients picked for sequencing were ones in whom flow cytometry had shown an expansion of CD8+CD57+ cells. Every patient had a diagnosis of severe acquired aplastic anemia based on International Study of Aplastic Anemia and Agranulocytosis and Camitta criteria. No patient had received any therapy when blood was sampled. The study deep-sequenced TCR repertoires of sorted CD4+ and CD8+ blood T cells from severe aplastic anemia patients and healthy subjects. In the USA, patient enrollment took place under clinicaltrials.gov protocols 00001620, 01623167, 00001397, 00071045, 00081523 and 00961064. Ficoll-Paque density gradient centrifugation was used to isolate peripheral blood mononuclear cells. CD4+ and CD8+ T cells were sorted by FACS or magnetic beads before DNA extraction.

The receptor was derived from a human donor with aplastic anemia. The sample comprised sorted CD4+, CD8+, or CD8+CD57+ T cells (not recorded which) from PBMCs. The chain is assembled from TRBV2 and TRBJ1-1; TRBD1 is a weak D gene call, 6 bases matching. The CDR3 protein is CASSEGLRGNTEAFF. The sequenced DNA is TGTGCCAGCAGTGAAGGACTCAGGGGTAACACTGAAGCTTTCTTT.